This T cell receptor (beta chain) was documented in a study of pediatric ulcerative colitis. The CDR3 loop spans 15 amino acids. V lost 4 bases, J lost 2 bases, and 5 bases stayed unmatched. The germline V gene encodes CDR1 SGHTA and CDR2 FQGTGA. This clone has more than one count but fewer than ten. TCRdb's copy holds only in-frame clones and misses some; the assay was immunoSEQ multiplex PCR. The data contain over 35,000 clones, less than 85% of them singletons. The clonotype comes from a girl aged 10-17 years with moderate ulcerative colitis. Sequencing was carried out using blood. V is TRBV7-3 and J is TRBJ1-3; 7 bases align to TRBD1. The DNA for the CDR3 is TGTGCCAGCAGCTCAGGACAGGCCGCTGGAAACACCATATATTTT. It specifies CASSSGQAAGNTIYF. Full variable domain (missing parts from reference TRBV7-3 and TRBJ1-3): GAGVSQTPSNKVTEKGKYVELRCDPISGHTALYWYRQSLGQGPEFLIYFQGTGAADDSGLPNDRFFAVRPEGSVSTLKIQRTERGDSAVYLCASSSGQAAGNTIYFGEGSWLTVV.